The 16 T cell receptor beta chains in this list originate from one sample, sequenced in a study of OX40 agonist ivuxolimab in advanced cancers. Assay: immunoSEQ multiplex PCR; the TCRdb copy retains only in-frame clones and omits some. This table holds fewer than 100,000 clones, around 92% found once. The source material was CD4+ or CD8+ T cells sorted from blood, sampled in a trial of the OX40 agonist ivuxolimab. The receptors stem from an adult with an advanced solid tumor such as melanoma, head and neck, liver or kidney cancer.

The V call is TRBV28, the J call TRBJ2-1; no reliable D call. Trimming removed 2 bases from V and 4 bases from J, with 15 bases in between. Germline CDR1 and CDR2: MDHEN and SYDVKM. CDR3 size: 16 residues. This chain's CDR3 is CASSLIVRFGYNEQFF. The CDR3 DNA follows: TGTGCCAGCAGTTTAATCGTCCGGTTTGGGTACAATGAGCAGTTCTTC.

The chain is built from TRBV19 and TRBJ2-7, with 10 bases matching TRBD1. This CDR3 has 14 amino acids. The germline V gene has CDR1 LNHDA and CDR2 SQIVND (reference sequence). Trimming removed 5 bases from V and 6 bases from J; junction bases left unmatched: 7. CDR3 DNA sequence: TGTGCCAGTAGTGACAGGGGGCGAGAGGGCGAGCAGTACTTC. Translation gives CASSDRGREGEQYF.

The CDR3 nucleotides are TGCGCCAGCAGTCAATCGCATAGGACAGGGAGGGACACCGGGGAGCTGTTTTTT. Encoded protein: CASSQSHRTGRDTGELFF. This chain joins TRBV23-1 and TRBJ2-2; weak D call: TRBD1 (8 bases). TRBV23-1 is treated as an ORF (open reading frame) with a function not yet certain. CDR3 length equals 18 residues. V lost 0 bases and J 3 bases, leaving 17 bases between the germline ends.

The rearrangement links TRBV6-1 to TRBJ1-4; TRBD1 agrees at 8 bases. The CDR3 totals 16 residues. Germline V CDR1 and CDR2: MNHNS, SASEGT. V lost 4 bases, J lost 6 bases, and 10 bases stayed unmatched. CDR3 nucleotide sequence: TGTGCCAGCAGTGTCGTCGGGACAGGCTTTTATGAAAAACTGTTTTTT. It yields the protein CASSVVGTGFYEKLFF.

The chain carries TRBV9 and TRBJ1-4; the D is unclear. The CDR3 covers 15 residues. V was shortened by 0 bases and J by 2 bases, with 8 bases between the two germline ends. CDR1 SGDLS and CDR2 YYNGEE come from the germline V gene. CDR3 protein: CASSVEGWTNEKLFF. The CDR3 coding sequence is TGTGCCAGCAGCGTAGAGGGCTGGACTAATGAAAAACTGTTTTTT.

This clone was observed once. This CDR3 reads CASSVWVSTDTQYF. CDR3 coding DNA: TGTGCCAGCAGTGTATGGGTGAGCACAGATACGCAGTATTTT. V and J are TRBV2 and TRBJ2-3; no reliable D call. CDR3 size: 14 residues. In germline, CDR1 is SNHLY, CDR2 FYNNEI. V was trimmed by 4 bases and J by 0 bases, leaving 8 bases between them.

A single count supports this clone. The rearrangement uses TRBV5-1 and TRBJ2-6, with D unresolved. The CDR3 covers 14 residues. Per the germline V gene, CDR1 is SGHRS and CDR2 is YFSETQ. V lost 0 bases, J lost 1 base, and 2 bases lay in between. In DNA, the CDR3 is TGCGCCAGCAGCTTGGCTTCTGGGGCCAACGTCCTGACTTTC. This gives the protein CASSLASGANVLTF.

The chain carries TRBV5-1 and TRBJ1-6, with 7 bases that match TRBD1. The CDR3 length is 14 residues. With V trimmed by 4 bases and J by 8 bases, 6 bases remained unmatched. The V gene's germline CDR1 is SGHRS and CDR2 YFSETQ. CDR3 loop: CASSVGQTDSPLHF. The CDR3 DNA is TGCGCCAGCAGCGTGGGACAGACAGATTCACCCCTCCACTTT.

V gene TRBV18 combines with J gene TRBJ1-1; 12 bases line up with TRBD1. The CDR3 spans 16 residues. Germline V CDR1 and CDR2: KGHSH, LQKENI. The V gene end was trimmed by 4 bases and the J gene end by 0 bases; junction bases not matched to a gene: 3. The DNA of the CDR3 is TGTGCCAGCTCACGGGACAGGGGGCGGATGAACACTGAAGCTTTCTTT. Protein: CASSRDRGRMNTEAFF.

This clone was counted a single time. The genes are TRBV11-3 and TRBJ2-3, with TRBD1 matching over 9 bases. Looked up from germline, CDR1 is SGHNT and CDR2 is YENEEA. Trimming cost V 5 bases and J 4 bases; bases outside gene matches: 7. CDR3 size: 15 residues. The CDR3: CASSPGDRASDTQYF. CDR3 sequence (DNA): TGTGCCAGCAGCCCGGGGGACAGGGCATCAGATACGCAGTATTTT.

The rearrangement joins TRBV5-1 to TRBJ2-3; 8 positions match TRBD1. J gave up 2 bases and V 3 bases, and 8 bases lay outside the gene matches. The germline gives CDR1 SGHRS, CDR2 YFSETQ. The CDR3 is made up of 16 amino acids. The CDR3, as DNA: TGCGCCAGCAGCTCTAGACAGGGGCTCCTCACAGATACGCAGTATTTT. Its translation is CASSSRQGLLTDTQYF.

The V call is TRBV7-9, the J call TRBJ2-7; 7 bases are a match to TRBD1. Per the germline V gene, CDR1 is SEHNR and CDR2 is FQNEAQ (reference sequence). This CDR3 spans 15 amino acids. Unmatched junction bases numbered 9, after V lost 5 bases and J lost 2 bases. Here the CDR3 DNA reads TGTGCCAGCAGCCCTAGGGGGCAGACCACCTACGAGCAGTACTTC. Translated, it gives CASSPRGQTTYEQYF.

The chain combines TRBV7-9 with TRBJ2-5; 13 bases line up with TRBD2. From germline, CDR1 is SEHNR and CDR2 FQNEAQ (reference sequence). The CDR3 runs 15 residues. V trimming: 4 bases; J trimming: 5 bases; junction bases outside the gene matches: 4. CDR3: CASSYGLAGVETQYF. Here the CDR3 DNA reads TGTGCCAGCAGCTACGGACTAGCGGGAGTCGAGACCCAGTACTTC.

The chain couples TRBV4-2 to TRBJ2-5, with D maybe TRBD2 (7 bases). This CDR3 is 16 amino acids long. V shed 0 bases and J shed 4 bases, with 15 bases lying between them. Germline V gene data show CDR1 as LGHNA and CDR2 as YNFKEQ. In nucleotides, the CDR3 is TGTGCCAGCAGCCAAGAGGTATCGGGGGGCCCAGAGACCCAGTACTTC. This translates into CASSQEVSGGPETQYF.

Only one count was recorded for this clone. The chain links TRBV5-4 to TRBJ2-3, with D possibly TRBD2 on 6 matching bases. The CDR3 length is 18 residues. From germline, CDR1 is SGHNT and CDR2 YYREEE (reference sequence). V lost 0 bases and J 1 base, leaving 18 bases between the germline ends. CDR3 loop: CASSLEIGGRRGTDTQYF. DNA for the CDR3: TGTGCCAGCAGCTTGGAAATTGGAGGGAGGAGGGGCACAGATACGCAGTATTTT.

Notes on this clone: One end of the junction does not line up with germline, which may come from a read error. The rearrangement links TRBV10-1 to TRBJ2-5; TRBD2 agrees at 8 bases. CDR1 and CDR2 from the germline V gene are WNHNN and SYGVQD (reference sequence). This CDR3 spans 15 amino acids. Here the CDR3 reads CASSRSAGDQETQYF. The CDR3 DNA follows: TGCGCCAGCAGTAGATCAGCGGGAGACCAGGAGACCCAGTACTTC.